Shown below are 20 T cell receptor beta chains from a single sample sequenced in a study of cytomegalovirus exposure and HLA in healthy donors. The PCR made use of 60 Vbeta and 13 Jbeta primers. The table came from immunoSEQ multiplex PCR; TCRdb's copy has only in-frame clones and leaves some out. Of some 67,000 clones in the sample, 70% to 90% were seen once. Sequences were obtained from PBMCs. The receptors originated from a woman aged 30 to 39 in good health and CMV-seronegative.

The rearrangement joins TRBV4-3 to TRBJ1-2; 7 nucleotides line up with TRBD1. This CDR3 contains 17 residues. Losses at the gene ends were 3 bases for V and 1 base for J; bases not matched to a gene: 11. Germline assignment: CDR1 LGHNA and CDR2 YSLEER. The CDR3 region is CASSQTLDRVSNYGYTF. CDR3 sequence (DNA): TGCGCCAGCAGCCAGACCCTCGACAGGGTTAGTAACTATGGCTACACCTTC.

The chain employs TRBV15 and TRBJ1-1; a possible D gene is TRBD1 (6 bases). Germline CDR1 is LNHNV and CDR2 is YYDKDF (reference sequence). The CDR3 sequence is 14 residues long. Between the trimmed V and J ends, which lost 3 bases and 1 base, there was a span of 9 bases. The CDR3 region has the DNA TGTGCCACCAGCAGGCCACAGGGGAACACTGAAGCTTTCTTT. Translating gives CATSRPQGNTEAFF.

V is TRBV6-5 and J is TRBJ2-3; D may be TRBD1 (5 bases). The CDR3 contains 14 residues. Germline V gene data show CDR1 as MNHEY and CDR2 as SVGAGI. V lost 6 bases and J lost 8, with 18 bases in between. The CDR3 coding sequence is TGTGCCAGCAGACGGACATCAAATGGTGGTACGCAGTATTTT. Protein: CASRRTSNGGTQYF.

This clone has just a few counts. V and J are TRBV29-1 and TRBJ1-1, with 8 positions matching TRBD1. The ends lost 5 bases at V and 6 bases at J; junction bases unmatched: 5. The CDR3 contains 12 residues. Germline V gene sequence: CDR1 SQVTM, CDR2 ANQGSEA. The CDR3 loop reads CSVSQGAAEAFF. Written as DNA, the CDR3 is TGCAGCGTTTCTCAGGGGGCCGCTGAAGCTTTCTTT.

V usage is TRBV6-5 and J usage is TRBJ1-3; 9 nucleotides agree with TRBD1. The CDR3 contains 16 residues. The junction had 2 bases not matched to a gene; V was cut back by 2 bases and J by 0 bases. Germline V gene data show CDR1 as MNHEY and CDR2 as SVGAGI. CDR3 protein: CASSYGTGPSGNTIYF. CDR3 bases: TGTGCCAGCAGTTACGGGACAGGGCCCTCTGGAAACACCATATATTTT.

The chain combines TRBV9 with TRBJ2-2; possible D gene TRBD1, 6 bases. Looked up from germline, CDR1 is SGDLS and CDR2 is YYNGEE. The CDR3 is 15 amino acids. Trimming removed 5 bases from V and 6 bases from J, with 17 bases in between. Here the CDR3 reads CASRKTGVEAGELFF. The CDR3 nucleotides read TGTGCCAGCAGGAAGACAGGAGTAGAGGCCGGGGAGCTGTTTTTT.

This rearrangement joins TRBV5-1 to TRBJ2-3; 12 positions match TRBD2. The germline V gene encodes CDR1 SGHRS and CDR2 YFSETQ. V shed 4 bases, J shed 2 bases, and the junction held 14 bases outside the gene matches. This CDR3 comprises 19 residues. The CDR3 DNA follows: TGCGCCAGCAGCCGATCGACTAGCGGGGGTATTGAATACACAGATACGCAGTATTTT. Translating it yields CASSRSTSGGIEYTDTQYF.

J is TRBJ1-6 and V is TRBV19; 7 nucleotides agree with TRBD1. With V trimmed by 7 bases and J by 6 bases, 3 bases remained unmatched. Germline CDR1 is LNHDA and CDR2 is SQIVND (reference sequence). The CDR3 consists of 13 residues. The CDR3 region has the DNA TGTGCCAGTACGGGACAGAGTAATTCACCCCTCCACTTT. It encodes CASTGQSNSPLHF.

The chain recombines TRBV19 with TRBJ1-3, with a weak D call TRBD1 (6 bases). From germline, CDR1 is LNHDA and CDR2 SQIVND (reference sequence). This CDR3 is built from 15 residues. V shed 8 bases and J shed 0 bases, with 14 bases lying between them. The CDR3 is CASHPRGGSGNTIYF. The CDR3 nucleotides read TGTGCCAGTCATCCGAGGGGGGGCTCTGGAAACACCATATATTTT.

The chain combines TRBV12-5 with TRBJ2-2; 10 nucleotides align to TRBD1. The V segment lost 1 base and the J segment 3 bases; nucleotides outside the gene matches: 2. The germline V gene encodes CDR1 LGHNT and CDR2 FRNRAP. This CDR3 spans 16 amino acids. DNA for the CDR3: TGTGCTAGTGGTTTGGCCGGGACAGGGGACACCGGGGAGCTGTTTTTT. Translation: CASGLAGTGDTGELFF.

The rearrangement joins TRBV13 to TRBJ1-1; weak D call: TRBD1 (5 bases). CDR3 length: 16 residues. Germline V gene data show CDR1 as PRHDT and CDR2 as FYEKMQ (reference sequence). Trimming shortened V by 5 bases and J by 0 bases, and 16 bases separated the two germline ends. The CDR3 DNA follows: TGTGCCAGCAGCCCGGGGGGGATAAGGATGAACACTGAAGCTTTCTTT. It is translated as CASSPGGIRMNTEAFF. Looking up the rest from reference TRBV13 and TRBJ1-1 gives the full variable domain: AAGVIQSPRHLIKEKRETATLKCYPIPRHDTVYWYQQGPGQDPQFLISFYEKMQSDKGSIPDRFSAQQFSDYHSELNMSSLELGDSALYFCASSPGGIRMNTEAFFGQGTRLTVV.

The genes are TRBV18 and TRBJ1-1; 12 nucleotides agree with TRBD1. With V trimmed by 1 base and J by 6 bases, 3 bases remained unmatched. The CDR3 runs 15 residues. Germline-derived CDR1 and CDR2 are KGHSH and LQKENI. The DNA for the CDR3 is TGTGCCAGCTCACCACAGGGACAGGGGGCGGCTGAAGCTTTCTTT. Protein: CASSPQGQGAAEAFF.

V usage is TRBV4-2 and J usage is TRBJ1-3; 7 bases fit TRBD1. This CDR3 is built from 17 residues. Germline lookup yields CDR1 LGHNA and CDR2 YNFKEQ. The J segment lost 1 base and the V segment lost 1 base, leaving 7 bases of the junction unmatched. The CDR3 nucleotides read TGTGCCAGCAGCCAAGGACAGGGTGTCCCATCTGGAAACACCATATATTTT. Translated, it gives CASSQGQGVPSGNTIYF.

The V gene is TRBV6-1, the J gene TRBJ2-5; 7 nucleotides align to TRBD1. The DNA end is more similar to TRBJ2-7, so the J call may be wrong. CDR1 is MNHNS, CDR2 SASEGT, per germline. The CDR3 consists of 12 residues. For the CDR3, the DNA is TGTGCCAGCAGGACAGGGATAGACGAGCAGTACTTC. Protein: CASRTGIDEQYF.

This clone was recorded once. The chain links TRBV13 to TRBJ2-7; the match to TRBD2 covers 8 bases. V was clipped by 1 base and J by 2 bases; unmatched bases: 1. The CDR3 runs to 14 residues. CDR1 and CDR2 from the germline V gene are PRHDT and FYEKMQ (reference sequence). CDR3 coding DNA: TGTGCCAGCAGCTTAGAAGCGGGGGCCTACGAGCAGTACTTC. Translated: CASSLEAGAYEQYF.

V and J are TRBV6-4 and TRBJ2-7; 7 bases map to TRBD2. In germline, CDR1 is MRHNA, CDR2 SNTAGT. V gave up 6 bases and J gave up 4 bases; unmatched junction bases: 15. This CDR3 contains 16 residues. The CDR3 nucleotides are TGTGCCAGCAGCCCTCGGTCTAGCGGCCTTGGTTACGAGCAGTACTTC. This codes for CASSPRSSGLGYEQYF.

The chain couples TRBV5-1 to TRBJ1-6, with TRBD1 matching over 8 bases. The CDR3 contains 16 residues. V shed 1 base, J shed 10 bases, and the junction held 10 bases outside the gene matches. Germline-derived CDR1 and CDR2 are SGHRS and YFSETQ. The CDR3 bases are TGCGCCAGCAGCTTGAGGTCCGACAGGGGTGGGTCACCCCTCCACTTT. Translating gives CASSLRSDRGGSPLHF.

The chain uses TRBV5-1 and TRBJ1-5, with TRBD1 identical over 9 bases. CDR3 length equals 13 residues. Losses at the gene ends were 4 bases for V and 7 bases for J; bases not matched to a gene: 3. Germline CDR1 reads SGHRS; CDR2 reads YFSETQ. The CDR3 here is CASSRTGDQPQHF. As DNA, the CDR3 is TGCGCCAGCAGCCGGACAGGGGACCAGCCCCAGCATTTT.

The chain joins TRBV5-1 to TRBJ2-3; the match to TRBD2 covers 8 bases. The germline V gene has CDR1 SGHRS and CDR2 YFSETQ. J lost 2 bases, V lost 0 bases, and 5 bases had no gene match. This CDR3 has 16 amino acids. The CDR3 DNA sequence: TGCGCCAGCAGCTTGGGGTCGGGGGGGTTCACAGATACGCAGTATTTT. As protein: CASSLGSGGFTDTQYF.

This sequence joins TRBV7-7 and TRBJ2-3, with 12 bases matching TRBD2. The germline CDR1 and CDR2 sequences are SSHAT and FNYEAQ (reference sequence). The CDR3 spans 16 residues. With 5 bases clipped from V and 1 base from J, the junction kept 4 bases outside the gene matches. CDR3 in DNA: TGTGCCAGCAGCCTACGGACTAGCGGGGGCACAGATACGCAGTATTTT. It is translated as CASSLRTSGGTDTQYF.